The rows below give T cell receptor beta chains drawn from one sample of a study of patients and donors after allogeneic stem cell transplantation. TCRdb itself ran the RT-PCR reads through MiXCR, one entry per CDR3 protein. The data hold about a million distinct CDR3 sequences, with about a sixth observed a single time. Sequenced sample: blood, either unsorted or a sorted T cell fraction (not recorded which). These receptors originate from a human donor who was either an allogeneic HSCT recipient or a stem cell or donor lymphocyte infusion donor (not recorded which). It is not recorded whose cells these are; they may come from a transplant donor. Both conserved end residues are part of each CDR3. D genes are given only for firm matches. Expanded clones are given a class, and other clones once, few, many or no size at all.

D gene	V gene	J gene	clone size	CDR3 protein	CDR3 DNA
NA	TRBV30	TRBJ1-2	NA	CAWSVRSTNYGYTF	TGTGCCTGGAGTGTAAGGAGTACAAACTATGGCTACACCTTC
TRBD1	TRBV7-2	TRBJ1-1	NA	CASSSRTGPYADF	TGTGCCAGCAGCTCTAGGACAGGGCCGTATGCGGACTTT
TRBD1	TRBV10-3	TRBJ2-7	few	CAISDLTGAPTNEQYF	TGTGCCATCAGTGATCTGACAGGGGCGCCTACCAACGAGCAGTACTTC
NA	TRBV20-1	TRBJ2-7	few	CSARGRDGLGGEQYF	TGCAGTGCTAGAGGTCGGGACGGCCTAGGAGGGGAGCAGTACTTC
TRBD1	TRBV12-3/TRBV12-4	TRBJ1-1	many	CASSRTGGNTEAFF	TGTGCCAGCAGCCGGACAGGGGGAAACACTGAAGCTTTCTTT
NA	TRBV2	TRBJ2-4	NA	CASTAKNIQYF	TGTGCCAGCACAGCCAAAAACATTCAGTACTTC
TRBD1	TRBV6-5	TRBJ1-5	NA	CASSYSTGDRARQPQHF	TGTGCCAGCAGTTACTCGACGGGGGACAGGGCACGTCAGCCCCAGCATTTT
NA	TRBV9	TRBJ2-7	many	CASSVGGITSGEQYF	TGTGCCAGCAGCGTAGGCGGGATCACTTCTGGGGAGCAGTACTTC
NA	TRBV18	TRBJ2-7	NA	CASSYDGYEQYF	TGTGCCAGCTCGTACGACGGATACGAGCAGTACTTC
NA	TRBV18	TRBJ2-1	few	CASSPGVTGNNEQFF	TGTGCCAGCTCACCAGGTGTTACGGGAAACAATGAGCAGTTCTTC
NA	TRBV27	TRBJ2-5	NA	CASSLSSGETQYF	TGTGCCAGCAGTTTATCTTCTGGAGAGACCCAGTACTTC
NA	TRBV5-1	TRBJ1-1	few	CASSMDTMNTEAFF	TGCGCCAGCAGCATGGACACCATGAACACTGAAGCTTTCTTT
TRBD1	TRBV12-3/TRBV12-4	TRBJ2-7	many	CASSQGGSGGEQYF	TGTGCCAGCAGTCAAGGGGGCTCGGGTGGCGAGCAGTACTTC
TRBD1	TRBV25-1	TRBJ1-1	NA	CASNGQGSTEAFF	TGTGCCAGCAACGGACAGGGTTCGACTGAAGCTTTCTTT
NA	TRBV28	TRBJ1-5	NA	CASKFRMRNQPQHF	TGTGCCAGCAAGTTTAGGATGAGAAATCAGCCCCAGCATTTT
NA	TRBV12-3/TRBV12-4	TRBJ2-5	few	CASSFGSFQETQYF	TGTGCCAGCAGTTTTGGCTCGTTTCAAGAGACCCAGTACTTC
TRBD1	TRBV12-3/TRBV12-4	TRBJ1-2	few	CASREQGVHYGYTF	TGTGCCAGCAGGGAGCAGGGGGTGCACTATGGCTACACCTTC
TRBD1	TRBV19	TRBJ2-4	few	CASSIRQGVDIQYF	TGTGCCAGTAGTATTAGACAGGGTGTGGACATTCAGTACTTC
TRBD2	TRBV20-1	TRBJ2-3	NA	CSAYGLAGGTDTQYF	TGCAGTGCGTACGGACTAGCGGGAGGCACAGATACGCAGTATTTT
NA	TRBV12-3/TRBV12-4	TRBJ1-2	many	CASSVATVGSGYTF	TGTGCCAGCAGTGTCGCAACAGTAGGAAGTGGCTACACCTTC
NA	TRBV2	TRBJ1-6	NA	CASSKGAGTNSPLHF	TGTGCCAGCAGTAAAGGGGCAGGGACCAATTCACCCCTCCACTTT
NA	TRBV5-1	TRBJ2-1	few	CASSLATSSYNEQFF	TGCGCCAGCAGCTTGGCCACAAGCTCCTACAATGAGCAGTTCTTC
NA	TRBV3-1	TRBJ1-1	NA	CASSHQGTTNTEAFF	TGTGCCAGCAGCCACCAGGGGACAACGAACACTGAAGCTTTCTTT
NA	TRBV6-2/TRBV6-3	TRBJ2-3	few	CASSYVGLSTDTQYF	TGTGCCAGCAGTTACGTGGGGCTTAGCACAGATACGCAGTATTTT
NA	TRBV20-1	TRBJ2-7	few	CSAREPGTHYYEQYF	TGCAGTGCTAGGGAGCCCGGGACCCACTACTACGAGCAGTACTTC
TRBD1	TRBV20-1	TRBJ1-4	few	CSAIDRGGSEKLFF	TGCAGTGCGATTGACAGGGGAGGGAGTGAAAAACTGTTTTTT
TRBD1	TRBV5-1	TRBJ2-1	many	CASSSDRYNEQFF	TGTGCCAGCAGTTCGGACAGGTACAATGAGCAGTTCTTC
TRBD1	TRBV7-2	TRBJ1-6	NA	CASSSTGGNNSPLHF	TGTGCCAGCAGCTCGACAGGGGGCAATAATTCACCCCTCCACTTT
TRBD1	TRBV4-3	TRBJ2-3	few	CASSQGLKGAAFDTQYF	TGCGCCAGCAGCCAAGGGTTAAAGGGGGCTGCTTTCGATACGCAGTATTTT
TRBD1	TRBV7-9	TRBJ1-6	NA	CASRLLEGTANSPLHF	TGTGCCAGTCGGCTCCTGGAAGGGACAGCTAATTCACCCCTCCACTTT
TRBD1	TRBV12-3/TRBV12-4	TRBJ1-2	NA	CASSLGQGARDGYTF	TGTGCCAGCAGTCTAGGACAGGGGGCACGCGATGGCTACACCTTC
TRBD2	TRBV10-3	TRBJ2-1	NA	CAISASGLAGVGEQFF	TGTGCCATCAGTGCCTCGGGGCTAGCGGGAGTAGGTGAGCAGTTCTTC
NA	TRBV18	TRBJ2-7	few	CASSHPPGPRVEQYF	TGTGCCAGCTCTCATCCCCCGGGACCCCGAGTGGAGCAGTACTTC
TRBD1	TRBV20-1	TRBJ2-7	many	CSGLAPGQGYEQYF	TGCAGTGGTCTCGCTCCGGGACAGGGCTACGAGCAGTACTTC
TRBD2	TRBV6-2/TRBV6-3	TRBJ2-2	few	CASSYRLAGRELNTGELFF	TGTGCCAGCAGTTACCGGCTAGCGGGGAGGGAATTGAACACCGGGGAGCTGTTTTTT
NA	TRBV2	TRBJ2-7	NA	CASTSGGGEQYF	TGTGCCAGCACCTCAGGAGGGGGTGAGCAGTACTTC
TRBD1	TRBV12-3/TRBV12-4	TRBJ1-4	many	CASRVDRGELFF	TGTGCCAGCAGGGTGGACAGGGGGGAACTGTTTTTT
TRBD2	TRBV5-1	TRBJ2-7	NA	CASSSESGRAAEQYF	TGCGCCAGCAGCTCCGAAAGCGGGAGGGCCGCCGAGCAGTACTTC
NA	TRBV5-1	TRBJ2-3	few	CASSSAATDTQYF	TGCGCCAGCAGCTCTGCGGCTACAGATACGCAGTATTTT
NA	TRBV30	TRBJ2-1	NA	CAWSAPYNEQFF	TGTGCCTGGAGTGCCCCTTACAATGAGCAGTTCTTC
TRBD2	TRBV29-1	TRBJ2-4	NA	CSVGLAGEAKNIQYF	TGCAGCGTCGGACTAGCGGGAGAAGCCAAAAACATTCAGTACTTC
TRBD2	TRBV5-1	TRBJ2-3	few	CASSLEGTSGSTDTQYF	TGCGCCAGCAGCTTAGAAGGGACTAGCGGGAGCACAGATACGCAGTATTTT
TRBD2	TRBV5-1	TRBJ2-3	NA	CASSFGREGTDTQYF	TGCGCCAGCAGCTTCGGGCGGGAGGGCACAGATACGCAGTATTTT
NA	TRBV12-3/TRBV12-4	TRBJ1-6	many	CASSGGRRSLHF	TGTGCAAGCAGTGGAGGCCGTCGATCCCTCCACTTT
TRBD1	TRBV20-1	TRBJ1-2	few	CSARELNRGLGYGYTF	TGCAGTGCTAGAGAACTCAACAGGGGGCTTGGCTATGGCTACACCTTC
NA	TRBV12-3/TRBV12-4	TRBJ1-2	NA	CASRTRGPYGYTF	TGTGCCAGCAGAACCAGGGGTCCCTATGGCTACACCTTC
TRBD1	TRBV5-5	TRBJ2-7	few	CASSFRGSLLYEQYF	TGTGCCAGCAGCTTCAGGGGGTCCCTCCTCTACGAGCAGTACTTC